This T cell receptor (beta chain) was recovered during a study of blood T cell repertoires in COVID-19 (dated by TCRdb to 2018 to 2020). At the level of the whole study: Samples from collaborators originated in the United States, Italy and Spain and spanned both the acute and convalescent phases of COVID-19. The prospective study material was composed of cDNA or gDNA derived from T cells, B-cell-depleted T cells, or PBMCs. The dataset comprised deeply sampled blood TCRbeta repertoires from subjects exposed to, actively infected with, or recovered from COVID-19. The repertoires were released in a freely available public database meant as a resource for research on the immune response to SARS-CoV-2. Samples came from the ongoing ImmuneRACE study (first 160 participants) plus 1,254 subjects from 6 global collaborators. The sample metadata nearly always contained a de-identified subject ID, COVID-19 status, age in years and sex. Where HLA class I and class II types were available, the types were taken from metadata supplied by the sample provider, not from assay-based typing. Beyond this particular receptor, the publication reports: How much clinical and demographic metadata was included differed by source and by participant, and the metadata was provided uncurated.

The immunoSEQ Assay, a bias-controlled multiplex PCR, was used to amplify TCRbeta CDR3 regions from genomic DNA. On the study's bioinformatics: The number of nucleated cells in each sample was estimated from the amplification of reference gene primers within the assay. To quantify the absolute abundance of each unique TCRbeta CDR3 rearrangement, sequence reads were collapsed and filtered. For each sample, productive Simpson clonality was calculated as the square root of Simpson's diversity index across productive rearrangements. Not all clones reach the TCRdb copy of this immuneACCESS table, which keeps in-frame sequences only. Checked studies attribute under half of the gap to unresolved V genes and leave the rest unexplained. V, J and clone size were drawn from that table, and D and trimming were deduced from the DNA. This sample holds fewer than 300,000 clones; 75% to 90% were observed only once. The ten largest clones take up approximately 0.84% of the sample.

The collaborating institutions used their own protocols to collect whole blood in K2EDTA tubes. For TCRbeta analysis, collaborators shipped samples in one of three forms: frozen whole blood, isolated PBMCs, or DNA extracted from either of those sample types. As to this clone: Its antigen is currently not known. Base qualities were left out, and no much larger clone turns up one base away.

V loses 0 bases of germline sequence and J loses 3 bases, and the interval between the two ends is 9 bases. Inclusive of the bounding cysteine and phenylalanine, the CDR3 is 13 residues long. The entry retains the CDR3 DNA only, 39 bases that are in frame from base 1. CDR1 GTSNPN and CDR2 SVGIG are derived from the germline V gene (reference sequence). The sequence was collected from a man in his thirties or forties with acute or convalescent COVID-19. The specimen was peripheral blood. The rearranged segments are TRBV30 and TRBJ2-7; the D gene cannot be named for sure. The DNA reads as follows: TGTGCCTGGAGTGTATCTTACGGCTACGAGCAGTACTTC. Its translation reads: CAWSVSYGYEQYF.